This record covers a single TCR beta chain. Its antigen is currently unknown. Looked up from germline, CDR1 is SGHVS and CDR2 is FQNEAQ. The CDR3 loop spans 15 amino acids. Trimming removed 0 bases at V and 2 bases at J, with 11 bases between. The sample originates from a study of shared clonotypes between healthy human individuals. Study-wide findings and caveats: In this cohort, only blood was sampled, and tissue repertoires likely differ. Clonotype sharing levels among donors were expected to vary with sequencing depth.

Without sorting, samples used about 90 million PBMCs for genomic DNA. With ten immunoSEQ deep assay plates, unsorted PBMC DNA underwent sequencing. The protocol was immunoSEQ multiplex PCR, while the TCRdb copy is restricted to in-frame clones and leaves out a portion. The sample lists roughly 450,000 clones, 79% occurring once. The clonotype comes from a woman in her forties in good health. Some clones in this sample may be carry-over from other donors' samples. Sequencing was carried out using PBMCs. This chain uses TRBV7-8 with TRBJ2-7, with a possible D match to TRBD2 (5 bases). The CDR3 nucleotides read TGTGCCAGCAGCTTAGCGCGGGTGCGACCCTACGAGCAGTACTTC. Amino acid sequence: CASSLARVRPYEQYF.